The 2 T cell receptor beta chains below come from one sample, sequenced in a study of shared T cell receptors in the human thymus (dated by TCRdb to about 2021). The library was built by means of the immunoSEQ multiplex PCR assay. The immuneACCESS repertoire file appears here via TCRdb, limited to in-frame rearrangements. These files lack a portion of the clones; in checked studies, under half of the deficit traces to unresolved V genes, and the cause of the others is not known. This sample holds a few hundred thousand clones; 85% to 95% were observed only once. The ten largest clones capture approximately 0.02% of the sample. Sequences were obtained from thymocytes. The receptors here all came from a human donor.

The J gene is TRBJ2-7, the V gene TRBV5-1; weak D call: TRBD2 (5 bases). Germline assignment: CDR1 SGHRS and CDR2 YFSETQ. The V end lost 1 base, the J end lost 6 bases, and 11 bases lay between the germline ends. The CDR3 has 13 amino acids. The CDR3 loop reads CASSLSGGSEQYF. As DNA, the CDR3 is TGCGCCAGCAGCTTGTCAGGTGGGAGCGAGCAGTACTTC.

The rearrangement uses TRBV7-2 and TRBJ1-5, with D tentatively TRBD1 (6 bases). The germline V gene has CDR1 SGHTA and CDR2 FQGNSA. V lost 2 bases to trimming and J lost 3 bases, with 14 bases between them. The CDR3 has 16 amino acids. CDR3 nucleotide sequence: TGTGCCAGCAGCTTAAGTGGTGGACAGAACAATCAGCCCCAGCATTTT. Its translation is CASSLSGGQNNQPQHF.